This TCR beta chain was profiled in a study of T cells after yellow fever vaccination. Study results and limitations: At about 97% for CD4 and about 87% for CD8, most primary-vaccination clones showed up again after the booster. Abundant bulk-population clonotypes could contaminate the FACS-sorted repertoires.

The CDR3 runs to 13 residues. V lost 6 bases to trimming and J lost 4 bases, with 7 bases between them. The 5'RACE template-switching step produced TCR cDNA and added a universal primer site and UMIs. Each CDR3 protein is one row after TCRdb ran MiXCR on the 5' RACE reads. Among 550,000 to 750,000 distinct CDR3 sequences listed, roughly 14% were seen once. A remark on this clonotype: Its antigen is still unknown.

The source material was PBMCs, sampled on the day of the yellow fever booster vaccination. This sequence joins TRBV12-3 or TRBV12-4 and TRBJ2-6, with D uncertain. This TCR was sampled from a man in his thirties or forties who received the YFV17D yellow fever vaccine. The DNA of the CDR3 is TGTGCCAGCAGACCCGGGGGGGCCAACGTCCTGACTTTC. This translates into CASRPGGANVLTF.